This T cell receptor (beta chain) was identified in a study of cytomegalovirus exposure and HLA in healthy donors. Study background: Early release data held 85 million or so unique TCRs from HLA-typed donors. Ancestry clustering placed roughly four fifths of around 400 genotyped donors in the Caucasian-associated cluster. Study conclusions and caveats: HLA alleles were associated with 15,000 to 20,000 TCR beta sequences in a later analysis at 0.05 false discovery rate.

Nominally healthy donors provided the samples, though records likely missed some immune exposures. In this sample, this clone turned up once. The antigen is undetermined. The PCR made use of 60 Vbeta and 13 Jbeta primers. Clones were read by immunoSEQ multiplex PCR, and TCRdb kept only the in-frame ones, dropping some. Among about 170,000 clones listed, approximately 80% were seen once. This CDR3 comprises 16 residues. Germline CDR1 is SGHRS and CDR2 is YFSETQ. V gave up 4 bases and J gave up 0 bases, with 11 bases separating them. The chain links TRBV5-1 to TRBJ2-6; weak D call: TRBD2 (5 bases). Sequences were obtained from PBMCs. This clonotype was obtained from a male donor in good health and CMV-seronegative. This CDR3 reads CASSLALNSGANVLTF. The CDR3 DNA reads TGCGCCAGCAGCCTAGCCCTGAACTCTGGGGCCAACGTCCTGACTTTC.